The 30 T cell receptor beta chains below all came from one sample that was sequenced in a study of graft-versus-host responses after intestinal transplantation. Measured with immunoSEQ multiplex PCR; TCRdb has only the in-frame clones, and not every one. This sample has about 30,000 clones, with approximately 90% found just once. The sample here was PBMCs, taken around 430 days after intestinal transplantation. The receptors here all came from a human patient who received an intestinal transplant, so some T cells may come from the graft donor.

The CDR3 here is CASGGLAVDEQFF. The CDR3 region has the DNA TGTGCTAGTGGCGGACTAGCGGTCGATGAGCAGTTCTTC. The rearrangement joins TRBV12-5 to TRBJ2-1, with 10 nucleotides matching TRBD2. V was pared by 6 bases and J by 8 bases, with 4 bases of the junction left unmatched. The germline CDR1 and CDR2 sequences are LGHNT and FRNRAP. The CDR3 is 13 residues long.

This chain joins TRBV19 and TRBJ1-1; no clear D gene. Trimming removed 1 base at V and 8 bases at J, with 11 bases between. The CDR3 extends over 13 amino acids. Germline V gene lookup returns CDR1 LNHDA and CDR2 SQIVND (reference sequence). CDR3 residues: CASSIVRGSEAFF. CDR3 coding DNA: TGTGCCAGTAGTATAGTTCGAGGATCCGAAGCTTTCTTT.

This chain joins TRBV28 and TRBJ1-1; D call uncertain. The CDR3 is 15 residues long. Trimming took off 0 bases at V and 6 bases at J, with 14 bases between the two ends. Germline CDR1 MDHEN, CDR2 SYDVKM. DNA of the CDR3: TGTGCCAGCAGTTTATGGCGGGCCTTGGGGTCTGAAGCTTTCTTT. Amino acid sequence: CASSLWRALGSEAFF.

This sequence joins TRBV28 and TRBJ1-2, with D possibly TRBD1 on 5 matching bases. CDR3 length equals 14 residues. The ends were cut back, 3 bases at V and 4 bases at J, with 12 bases in the middle. From germline, CDR1 is MDHEN and CDR2 SYDVKM. The DNA of the CDR3 is TGTGCCAGCAGTTTTCCAGGGTCGGCCTATGGCTACACCTTC. This sequence encodes CASSFPGSAYGYTF.

V and J are TRBV6-5 and TRBJ1-5; 10 nucleotides match TRBD1. The germline V gene encodes CDR1 MNHEY and CDR2 SVGAGI. The CDR3 sequence is 15 residues long. V gave up 6 bases and J gave up 5 bases; unmatched junction bases: 7. CDR3 region: CASRLTGTGDQPQHF. The DNA for the CDR3 is TGTGCCAGCAGACTAACCGGGACAGGGGATCAGCCCCAGCATTTT.

The V gene is TRBV11-2, the J gene TRBJ1-2; D call uncertain. Trimming left V 5 bases short and J 5 bases short, with 9 bases between. CDR1 SGHAT and CDR2 FQNNGV come from the germline V gene. The CDR3 is 12 amino acids. CDR3 nucleotide sequence: TGTGCCAGCAGCCCGGTCCAATATGGCTACACCTTC. Its protein is CASSPVQYGYTF.

V gene TRBV19 combines with J gene TRBJ2-6; 8 nucleotides line up with TRBD2. J gave up 5 bases and V 5 bases, and 11 bases lay outside the gene matches. The CDR3 spans 17 residues. Germline CDR1 reads LNHDA; CDR2 reads SQIVND (reference sequence). The CDR3 here is CASSGTRTQSRANVLTF. In nucleotides, the CDR3 is TGTGCCAGTAGTGGGACTAGGACACAAAGTCGGGCCAACGTCCTGACTTTC.

The rearrangement links TRBV7-2 to TRBJ1-2, with TRBD1 identical over 10 bases. The CDR3 runs 14 residues. V was clipped by 8 bases and J by 3 bases; unmatched bases: 6. The germline CDR1 and CDR2 sequences are SGHTA and FQGNSA. CDR3 coding DNA: TGTGCCAGCTTCCGACAGGGGGCCGACTATGGCTACACCTTC. The encoded protein is CASFRQGADYGYTF.

The chain uses TRBV18 and TRBJ2-3; D may be TRBD1 (5 bases). The CDR3 runs 14 residues. V was pared by 3 bases and J by 2 bases, with 9 bases between. Germline CDR1 is KGHSH and CDR2 is LQKENI. CDR3 bases: TGTGCCAGCTCACCCGACAGTCCCACAGATACGCAGTATTTT. This encodes CASSPDSPTDTQYF.

V and J are TRBV18 and TRBJ2-3, with 9 bases identical to TRBD1. The germline V gene encodes CDR1 KGHSH and CDR2 LQKENI. Unmatched junction bases numbered 5, after V lost 3 bases and J lost 4 bases. This CDR3 has 15 amino acids. CDR3 in DNA: TGTGCCAGCTCACCGGGACAGGGAATGGCAGATACGCAGTATTTT. Residues: CASSPGQGMADTQYF.

The V and J genes are TRBV6-1 and TRBJ1-5, with 7 bases matching TRBD1. Germline assignment: CDR1 MNHNS and CDR2 SASEGT. V lost 1 base and J lost 4; bases outside the gene matches: 4. The CDR3 covers 15 residues. CDR3 sequence (DNA): TGTGCCAGCAGTGAAGTGGCAGGGGGAAATCAGCCCCAGCATTTT. Residues: CASSEVAGGNQPQHF.

V and J are TRBV5-6 and TRBJ2-7, with 9 bases identical to TRBD1. There are 14 residues in the CDR3. V lost 0 bases and J lost 2; bases outside the gene matches: 0. CDR1 SGHDT and CDR2 YYEEEE come from the germline V gene. CDR3: CASSLGQGAYEQYF. The CDR3, as DNA: TGTGCCAGCAGCTTGGGACAGGGGGCCTACGAGCAGTACTTC.

The CDR3 reads CASSLSTSGARSYEQYF. CDR3 bases: TGTGCCAGCTCACTTTCTACTAGCGGGGCCCGTTCCTACGAGCAGTACTTC. The gene calls are TRBV18 and TRBJ2-5, with 10 bases fitting TRBD2. Matching the DNA end better, TRBJ2-7 makes the J call doubtful. This CDR3 contains 17 residues. The germline gives CDR1 KGHSH, CDR2 LQKENI.

The V and J genes are TRBV18 and TRBJ2-5; D ambiguous. The CDR3 sequence is 14 residues long. Looked up from germline, CDR1 is KGHSH and CDR2 is LQKENI. V lost 2 bases and J lost 7, with 14 bases in between. CDR3 DNA sequence: TGTGCCAGCTCACCAAGCTATGGGGTTGGGACCCAGTACTTC. Translating it yields CASSPSYGVGTQYF. Supplemented by reference TRBV18 and TRBJ2-5, the full variable domain reads NAGVMQNPRHLVRRRGQEARLRCSPMKGHSHVYWYRQLPEEGLKFMVYLQKENIIDESGMPKERFSAEFPKEGPSILRIQQVVRGDSAAYFCASSPSYGVGTQYFGPGTRLLVL.

The gene calls are TRBV11-2 and TRBJ1-1; TRBD1 might be the D (6 bases). The germline CDR1 and CDR2 sequences are SGHAT and FQNNGV. Trimming took off 5 bases at V and 11 bases at J, with 18 bases between the two ends. This CDR3 has 13 amino acids. The CDR3 DNA is TGTGCCAGCAGCCAGGCGGACAGTCGTTTGGCTTTCTTT. As protein: CASSQADSRLAFF.

J is TRBJ2-5 and V is TRBV5-6; D is perhaps TRBD1 or TRBD2 (5 bases each). Germline values: CDR1 SGHDT, CDR2 YYEEEE. There are 17 residues in the CDR3. Trimming cost V 4 bases and J 2 bases, with 21 bases left between them. CDR3 loop: CASSLRWQGALQETQYF. The DNA of the CDR3 is TGTGCCAGCAGCCTGAGATGGCAGGGAGCCTTACAAGAGACCCAGTACTTC.

The rearrangement joins TRBV6-6 to TRBJ1-2; no firm D call. CDR1 is MNHNY, CDR2 SVGAGI, per germline (reference sequence). Trimming removed 2 bases from V and 6 bases from J, with 16 bases in between. The CDR3 is 15 residues long. As DNA, the CDR3 is TGTGCCAGCAGTTACGGGATTCGGGCGGGGAATGGCTACACCTTC. It encodes CASSYGIRAGNGYTF.

The chain combines TRBV7-9 with TRBJ2-5, with D possibly matching TRBD2 (5 bases). The CDR3 loop spans 14 amino acids. V was pared by 1 base and J by 3 bases, with 9 bases between. Germline CDR1 is SEHNR and CDR2 is FQNEAQ (reference sequence). The CDR3 nucleotides read TGTGCCAGCAGCTTAGTATCCGGGGAAGAGACCCAGTACTTC. Its protein product is CASSLVSGEETQYF.

CDR3 bases: TGTGCCAGTAGTGAGTCGTCTAGCAATCAGCCCCAGCATTTT. Its translation: CASSESSSNQPQHF. The chain combines TRBV19 with TRBJ1-5, with D uncertain. There are 14 residues in the CDR3. Germline V gene data show CDR1 as LNHDA and CDR2 as SQIVND (reference sequence). V was trimmed by 5 bases and J by 0 bases, leaving 8 bases between them.

This clone has more than one count but fewer than ten. Other DNA sequences from this sample encode an identical CDR3 as well. This chain joins TRBV6-6 and TRBJ1-5; D is uncertain. This CDR3 has 12 residues. Per germline, CDR1 MNHNY and CDR2 SVGAGI (reference sequence). Trimming removed 6 bases from V and 2 bases from J, with 5 bases in between. CDR3 sequence reads: CASSGGNQPQHF. In DNA form, the CDR3 reads TGTGCCAGCAGCGGGGGCAATCAGCCCCAGCATTTT.

The rearrangement links TRBV5-6 to TRBJ1-5, with a possible D match to TRBD1 (5 bases). The CDR3 has 13 residues. Trimming removed 4 bases from V and 3 bases from J, with 8 bases in between. Per the germline V gene, CDR1 is SGHDT and CDR2 is YYEEEE. Written as DNA, the CDR3 is TGTGCCAGCAGCCAGGGTTTCAATCAGCCCCAGCATTTT. Its translation is CASSQGFNQPQHF. The whole variable domain, filled in from reference TRBV5-6 and TRBJ1-5, reads DAGVTQSPTHLIKTRGQQVTLRCSPKSGHDTVSWYQQALGQGPQFIFQYYEEEERQRGNFPDRFSGHQFPNYSSELNVNALLLGDSALYLCASSQGFNQPQHFGDGTRLSIL.

This CDR3 reads CASSLQGVGGYTF. CDR3 nucleotides: TGCGCCAGCAGCTTACAGGGGGTGGGAGGCTACACCTTC. V is TRBV5-1 and J is TRBJ1-2; TRBD1 matches at 8 bases. The junction had 5 bases not matched to a gene; V was cut back by 2 bases and J by 8 bases. The CDR3 length is 13 residues. CDR1 is SGHRS, CDR2 YFSETQ, per germline.

The V and J genes are TRBV6-5 and TRBJ2-3; 11 bases are shared with TRBD2. Germline CDR1 and CDR2: MNHEY and SVGAGI. V dropped 6 bases and J dropped 6; count of bases not matched to a gene: 5. This CDR3 is 14 amino acids long. The CDR3 DNA sequence: TGTGCCAGCAGCGTAGCGGGAGGGGATGATACGCAGTATTTT. Protein product: CASSVAGGDDTQYF.

The rearrangement joins TRBV10-1 to TRBJ2-1, with 11 bases identical to TRBD2. After removal of 5 bases from V and 3 bases from J, the junction contained 6 bases not matched to a gene. The CDR3 extends over 16 amino acids. Germline assignment: CDR1 WNHNN and CDR2 SYGVQD (reference sequence). CDR3: CASSTRLAGHYNEQFF. The CDR3 region has the DNA TGCGCCAGCAGTACTCGACTAGCGGGACACTACAATGAGCAGTTCTTC.

The rearrangement uses TRBV7-9 and TRBJ1-3; D remains ambiguous. Trimming took 3 bases from V and 0 from J, leaving 12 bases between them. CDR1 is SEHNR, CDR2 FQNEAQ, per germline (reference sequence). This CDR3 region has 16 residues. The CDR3 loop reads CASSFRALSSGNTIYF. Here the CDR3 DNA reads TGTGCCAGCAGCTTTAGAGCTCTAAGCTCTGGAAACACCATATATTTT.

This chain joins TRBV4-1 and TRBJ1-1; D is undetermined. Germline assignment: CDR1 MGHRA and CDR2 YSYEKL. The CDR3 covers 13 residues. The V gene lost 3 bases and the J gene lost 5 bases, with 10 bases spanning the gap. The CDR3 sequence is CASSHDGGTEAFF. In DNA form, the CDR3 reads TGCGCCAGCAGCCACGACGGTGGGACTGAAGCTTTCTTT.

This chain connects TRBV5-4 to TRBJ2-3; D not resolved. The germline V and J ends were trimmed by 7 bases and 2 bases, with 20 bases remaining between them. The CDR3 is 16 amino acids. Per germline, CDR1 SGHNT and CDR2 YYREEE (reference sequence). Here the CDR3 DNA reads TGTGCCAGCCCTCTCCGGTCGGGCGGAACCACAGATACGCAGTATTTT. Translating gives CASPLRSGGTTDTQYF.

This clone turned up a few times. The rearrangement joins TRBV29-1 to TRBJ1-2; D unclear. Germline lookup yields CDR1 SQVTM and CDR2 ANQGSEA. This CDR3 is 15 amino acids long. Trimming pared 4 bases from V and 0 bases from J, leaving 15 bases between. For the CDR3, the DNA is TGCAGCGTTGGCGGCAGCCTTATCTCTAACTATGGCTACACCTTC. Translation gives CSVGGSLISNYGYTF.

This chain links TRBV5-4 with TRBJ2-1, with 10 bases that match TRBD2. This CDR3 region has 16 residues. Trimming at V came to 5 bases and at J to 5 bases, leaving 10 bases not matched to a gene. Germline V gives CDR1 SGHNT, CDR2 YYREEE (reference sequence). CDR3 DNA: TGTGCCAGCAGTCTCGGGGTAGCGGGAGGCAACAATGAGCAGTTCTTC. It specifies CASSLGVAGGNNEQFF.

The chain employs TRBV27 and TRBJ2-1, with TRBD1 matching 7 bases. Trimming cost V 3 bases and J 2 bases; bases outside gene matches: 1. Germline assignment: CDR1 MNHEY and CDR2 SMNVEV (reference sequence). This CDR3 comprises 14 residues. CDR3 residues: CASSLTGPYNEQFF. CDR3 DNA: TGTGCCAGCAGTTTGACAGGGCCCTACAATGAGCAGTTCTTC.